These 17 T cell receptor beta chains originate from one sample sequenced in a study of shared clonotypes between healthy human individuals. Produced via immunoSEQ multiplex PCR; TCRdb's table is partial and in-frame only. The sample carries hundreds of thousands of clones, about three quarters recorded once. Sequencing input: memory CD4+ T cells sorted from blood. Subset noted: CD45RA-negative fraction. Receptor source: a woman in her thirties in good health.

CDR3 residues: CAWSESGTGVTNEKLFF. The CDR3 region has the DNA TGTGCCTGGAGTGAGTCCGGGACAGGGGTAACTAATGAAAAACTGTTTTTT. J is TRBJ1-4 and V is TRBV30, with TRBD1 matching 10 bases. V lost 1 base, J lost 1 base, and 6 bases stayed unmatched. Germline loops: CDR1 GTSNPN, CDR2 SVGIG (reference sequence). The length of the CDR3 is 17 residues.

CDR3 protein: CASSSVGGQETQYF. In DNA form, the CDR3 reads TGTGCCAGCAGCTCAGTGGGGGGACAAGAGACCCAGTACTTC. The chain has TRBV5-6 and TRBJ2-5, with TRBD2 as a possible D gene (6 bases). Germline V gene lookup returns CDR1 SGHDT and CDR2 YYEEEE. Trimming took off 3 bases at V and 2 bases at J, with 11 bases between the two ends. CDR3 length: 14 residues. The entire variable domain, with the rest obtained from reference TRBV5-6 and TRBJ2-5, is as follows: DAGVTQSPTHLIKTRGQQVTLRCSPKSGHDTVSWYQQALGQGPQFIFQYYEEEERQRGNFPDRFSGHQFPNYSSELNVNALLLGDSALYLCASSSVGGQETQYFGPGTRLLVL.

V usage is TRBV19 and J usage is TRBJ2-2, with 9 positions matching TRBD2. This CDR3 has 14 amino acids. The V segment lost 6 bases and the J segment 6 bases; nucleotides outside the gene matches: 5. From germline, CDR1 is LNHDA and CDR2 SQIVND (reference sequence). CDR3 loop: CASSYGGRAGELFF. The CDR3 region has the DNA TGTGCCAGTAGCTATGGCGGGAGGGCCGGGGAGCTGTTTTTT.

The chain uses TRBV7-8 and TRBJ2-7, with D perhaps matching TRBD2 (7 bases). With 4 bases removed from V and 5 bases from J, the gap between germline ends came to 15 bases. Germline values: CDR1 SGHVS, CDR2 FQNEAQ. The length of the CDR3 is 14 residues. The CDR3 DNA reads TGTGCCAGCAGCTACCGGGAAGGGGGGGACGAGCAGTACTTC. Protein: CASSYREGGDEQYF.

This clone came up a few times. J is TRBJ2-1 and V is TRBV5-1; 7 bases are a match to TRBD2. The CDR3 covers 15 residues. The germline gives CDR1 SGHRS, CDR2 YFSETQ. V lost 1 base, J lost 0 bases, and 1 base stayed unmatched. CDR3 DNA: TGCGCCAGCAGCTTGAGCGGGGACTCCTACAATGAGCAGTTCTTC. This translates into CASSLSGDSYNEQFF.

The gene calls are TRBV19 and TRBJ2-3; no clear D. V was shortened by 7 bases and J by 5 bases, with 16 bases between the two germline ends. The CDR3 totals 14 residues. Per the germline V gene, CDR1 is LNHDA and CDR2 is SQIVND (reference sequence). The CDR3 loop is CASKRTANQDTQYF. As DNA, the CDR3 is TGTGCCAGTAAGAGGACCGCCAATCAAGATACGCAGTATTTT.

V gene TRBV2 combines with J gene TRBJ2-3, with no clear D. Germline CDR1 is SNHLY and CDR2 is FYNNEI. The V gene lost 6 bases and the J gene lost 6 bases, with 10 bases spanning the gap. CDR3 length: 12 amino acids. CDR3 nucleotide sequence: TGTGCCAGCAGGGAAAATTTGGATACGCAGTATTTT. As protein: CASRENLDTQYF.

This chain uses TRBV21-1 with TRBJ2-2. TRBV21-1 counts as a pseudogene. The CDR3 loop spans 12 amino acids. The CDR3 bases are TGTGCCAGCAGCAAGGAATGGGGGGAGCTGTTTTTT. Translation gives CASSKEWGELFF.

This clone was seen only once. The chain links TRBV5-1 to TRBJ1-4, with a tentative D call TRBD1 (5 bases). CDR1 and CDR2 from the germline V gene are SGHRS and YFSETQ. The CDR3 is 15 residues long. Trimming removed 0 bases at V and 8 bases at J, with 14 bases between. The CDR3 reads CASSLEGTEGEKLFF. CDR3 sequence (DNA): TGCGCCAGCAGCTTGGAAGGGACTGAAGGAGAAAAACTGTTTTTT.

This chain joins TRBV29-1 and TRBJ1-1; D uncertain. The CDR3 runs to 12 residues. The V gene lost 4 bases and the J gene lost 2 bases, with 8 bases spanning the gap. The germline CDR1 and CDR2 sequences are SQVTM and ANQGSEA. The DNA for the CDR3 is TGCAGCGTTGCCGCGGCCAACACTGAAGCTTTCTTT. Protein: CSVAAANTEAFF. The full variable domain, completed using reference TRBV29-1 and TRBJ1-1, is SAVISQKPSRDICQRGTSLTIQCQVDSQVTMMFWYRQQPGQSLTLIATANQGSEATYESGFVIDKFPISRPNLTFSTLTVSNMSPEDSSIYLCSVAAANTEAFFGQGTRLTVV.

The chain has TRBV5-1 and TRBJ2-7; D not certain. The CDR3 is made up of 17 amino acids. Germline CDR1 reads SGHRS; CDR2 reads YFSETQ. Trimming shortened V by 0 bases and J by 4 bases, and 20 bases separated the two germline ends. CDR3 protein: CASSLAEFVSRSYEQYF. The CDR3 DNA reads TGCGCCAGCAGCTTGGCCGAGTTTGTCAGCAGAAGTTACGAGCAGTACTTC.

The CDR3 bases are TGTGCCAGCAGCTCAAGTCAAGGGGCTTATGAAGCTTTCTTT. Translation gives CASSSSQGAYEAFF. The rearrangement links TRBV7-2 to TRBJ1-1; D is perhaps TRBD1 (5 bases). This CDR3 is 14 amino acids long. The V and J ends lost 4 bases and 7 bases respectively, with 16 bases between them. Germline V lookup: CDR1 SGHTA, CDR2 FQGNSA.

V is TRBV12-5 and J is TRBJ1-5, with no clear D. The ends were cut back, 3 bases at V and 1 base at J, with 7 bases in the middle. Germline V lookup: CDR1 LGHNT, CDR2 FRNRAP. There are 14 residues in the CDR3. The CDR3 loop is CASGLGGSNQPQHF. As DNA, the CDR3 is TGTGCTAGTGGTTTAGGTGGGAGCAATCAGCCCCAGCATTTT.

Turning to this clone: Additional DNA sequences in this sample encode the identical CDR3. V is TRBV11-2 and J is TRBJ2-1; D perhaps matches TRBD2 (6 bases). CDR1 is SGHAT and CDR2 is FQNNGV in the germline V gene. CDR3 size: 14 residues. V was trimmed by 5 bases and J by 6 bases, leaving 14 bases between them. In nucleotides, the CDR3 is TGTGCCAGCAGCGTACGACTCGGGAGCAATGAGCAGTTCTTC. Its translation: CASSVRLGSNEQFF.

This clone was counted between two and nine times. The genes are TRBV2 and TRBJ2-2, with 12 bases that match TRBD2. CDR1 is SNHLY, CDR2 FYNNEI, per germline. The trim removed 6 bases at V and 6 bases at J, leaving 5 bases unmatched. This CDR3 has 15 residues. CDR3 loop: CASRRTSGKPGELFF. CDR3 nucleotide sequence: TGTGCCAGCAGAAGGACTAGCGGGAAACCCGGGGAGCTGTTTTTT.

CDR3 region: CASRSTGHSSYNEQFF. The CDR3 DNA reads as TGTGCCAGCAGATCGACGGGACATAGCTCCTACAATGAGCAGTTCTTC. J is TRBJ2-1 and V is TRBV7-9; weak D call: TRBD1 (6 bases). The CDR3 spans 16 residues. Trimming removed 6 bases from V and 0 bases from J, with 15 bases in between. The germline V gene has CDR1 SEHNR and CDR2 FQNEAQ (reference sequence).

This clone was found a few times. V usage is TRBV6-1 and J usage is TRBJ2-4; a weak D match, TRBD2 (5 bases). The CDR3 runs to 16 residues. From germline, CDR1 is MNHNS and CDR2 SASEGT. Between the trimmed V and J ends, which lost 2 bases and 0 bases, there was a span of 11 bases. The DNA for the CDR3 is TGTGCCAGCAGTGAACGGACTCTCGTAGCCAAAAACATTCAGTACTTC. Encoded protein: CASSERTLVAKNIQYF.